Below, 19 T cell receptor beta chains from the same sample are listed, as sequenced in a study of cytomegalovirus exposure and HLA in healthy donors. The PCR used 60 Vbeta and 13 Jbeta primers. Clones were read by immunoSEQ multiplex PCR, and TCRdb kept only the in-frame ones, dropping some. Of 150,000 to 200,000 clones in the sample, approximately 77% are singletons; the top ten hold under 2.5%. The sample was PBMCs. Receptor source: a man in his fifties in good health and CMV-seropositive.

The CDR3 is CASSLMTTSTDTQYF. The DNA of the CDR3 is TGTGCCAGCAGCCTGATGACTACTAGCACAGATACGCAGTATTTT. V usage is TRBV7-9 and J usage is TRBJ2-3, with TRBD2 as a possible D gene (5 bases). The V gene lost 5 bases and the J gene lost 0 bases, with 12 bases spanning the gap. CDR3 size: 15 residues. Looked up from germline, CDR1 is SEHNR and CDR2 is FQNEAQ (reference sequence). Full variable domain (outside the CDR3, taken from reference TRBV7-9 and TRBJ2-3): DTGVSQNPRHKITKRGQNVTFRCDPISEHNRLYWYRQTLGQGPEFLTYFQNEAQLEKSRLLSDRFSAERPKGSFSTLEIQRTEQGDSAMYLCASSLMTTSTDTQYFGPGTRLTVL.

The chain carries TRBV6-6 and TRBJ1-1; D call uncertain. The ends were cut back, 6 bases at V and 9 bases at J, with 8 bases in the middle. The CDR3 contains 10 residues. The V gene's germline CDR1 is MNHNY and CDR2 SVGAGI (reference sequence). The DNA of the CDR3 is TGTGCCAGCAGCCTAGTAAAAGCTTTCTTT. Translation gives CASSLVKAFF.

This chain links TRBV7-9 with TRBJ2-5; possibly TRBD2 for D (5 bases). The CDR3 runs to 16 residues. The V gene's germline CDR1 is SEHNR and CDR2 FQNEAQ (reference sequence). V was trimmed by 1 base and J by 0 bases, leaving 12 bases between them. Here the CDR3 DNA reads TGTGCCAGCAGCTTAGGGGTAGCGTTGTACCAAGAGACCCAGTACTTC. Amino acids: CASSLGVALYQETQYF.

The chain employs TRBV19 and TRBJ2-7; a weak D match, TRBD2 (6 bases). CDR1 and CDR2 (germline): LNHDA, SQIVND (reference sequence). The V end lost 9 bases, the J end lost 2 bases, and 20 bases lay between the germline ends. This CDR3 has 15 residues. CDR3 sequence: CASQTGGLGTYEQYF. The CDR3 DNA sequence: TGTGCCAGCCAGACCGGGGGTCTAGGGACCTACGAGCAGTACTTC.

V usage is TRBV4-3 and J usage is TRBJ1-1, with 7 bases identical to TRBD1. Per the germline V gene, CDR1 is LGHNA and CDR2 is YSLEER. This CDR3 contains 15 residues. Trimming removed 1 base from V and 4 bases from J; junction bases left unmatched: 6. CDR3 in amino acids: CASSQVGQVGTEAFF. For the CDR3, the DNA is TGCGCCAGCAGCCAAGTCGGACAGGTAGGCACTGAAGCTTTCTTT.

This CDR3 reads CASSLTGNIGYTF. In nucleotides, the CDR3 is TGTGCCAGCAGCCTGACAGGGAATATTGGCTACACCTTC. The chain carries TRBV27 and TRBJ1-2, with TRBD1 matching 7 bases. The germline V gene has CDR1 MNHEY and CDR2 SMNVEV (reference sequence). The CDR3 consists of 13 residues. V lost 6 bases to trimming and J lost 7 bases; unmatched junction nucleotides: 8.

This rearrangement joins TRBV4-2 to TRBJ1-1; tentatively, D is TRBD1 (5 bases). This CDR3 is built from 14 residues. Trimming removed 0 bases from V and 4 bases from J, with 9 bases in between. CDR1 and CDR2 from the germline V gene are LGHNA and YNFKEQ. The DNA of the CDR3 is TGTGCCAGCAGCCAAGATCGCGGGGGCACTGAAGCTTTCTTT. Its translation: CASSQDRGGTEAFF.

The CDR3 protein is CASSQEGQVNSPLHF. The DNA for the CDR3 is TGCGCCAGCAGCCAGGAGGGACAGGTGAATTCACCCCTCCACTTT. The chain carries TRBV4-1 and TRBJ1-6; TRBD1 matches at 8 bases. The germline V gene encodes CDR1 MGHRA and CDR2 YSYEKL. The CDR3 contains 15 residues. V shed 3 bases and J 7 bases; nucleotides not matched to a gene: 5.

The chain has TRBV6-5 and TRBJ2-3; TRBD2 agrees at 7 bases. In germline, CDR1 is MNHEY, CDR2 SVGAGI. The CDR3 contains 16 residues. The V gene end was trimmed by 4 bases and the J gene end by 0 bases; junction bases not matched to a gene: 7. In DNA, the CDR3 is TGTGCCAGCAGTTTAAGCGGGGCTACTAGCACAGATACGCAGTATTTT. This sequence encodes CASSLSGATSTDTQYF.

The genes are TRBV4-3 and TRBJ1-5; TRBD1 agrees at 8 bases. This CDR3 has 16 amino acids. The trim removed 0 bases at V and 5 bases at J, leaving 6 bases unmatched. Per germline, CDR1 LGHNA and CDR2 YSLEER. CDR3 sequence reads: CASSQDRGRGDQPQHF. The CDR3 DNA follows: TGCGCCAGCAGCCAAGACAGGGGGCGCGGGGATCAGCCCCAGCATTTT.

This chain uses TRBV12-5 with TRBJ2-7; 7 bases fit TRBD1. Losses at the gene ends were 1 base for V and 7 bases for J; bases not matched to a gene: 7. The germline CDR1 and CDR2 sequences are LGHNT and FRNRAP. This CDR3 spans 14 amino acids. The CDR3 DNA follows: TGTGCTAGTGGTTTGGCCACAGGGGTGAGGGAGCAGTACTTC. Translation: CASGLATGVREQYF.

This chain joins TRBV7-9 and TRBJ2-7; 7 nucleotides line up with TRBD1. V gave up 5 bases and J gave up 3 bases; unmatched junction bases: 7. CDR3 length: 14 amino acids. Germline V gene data show CDR1 as SEHNR and CDR2 as FQNEAQ (reference sequence). In nucleotides, the CDR3 is TGTGCCAGCAGCCTCGGACAGGTAGGCTACGAGCAGTACTTC. Encoded protein: CASSLGQVGYEQYF. The full variable domain, its missing parts supplied by reference TRBV7-9 and TRBJ2-7, is DTGVSQNPRHKITKRGQNVTFRCDPISEHNRLYWYRQTLGQGPEFLTYFQNEAQLEKSRLLSDRFSAERPKGSFSTLEIQRTEQGDSAMYLCASSLGQVGYEQYFGPGTRLTVT.

This clone was seen many times. The V call is TRBV19, the J call TRBJ2-3; D is ambiguous. This CDR3 is 13 amino acids long. V lost 3 bases and J lost 0, with 4 bases in between. In germline, CDR1 is LNHDA, CDR2 SQIVND (reference sequence). The CDR3 protein is CASSIQSTDTQYF. CDR3 nucleotides: TGTGCCAGTAGTATCCAGAGCACAGATACGCAGTATTTT.

The chain has TRBV5-1 and TRBJ2-7; 7 positions agree with TRBD1. The CDR3 spans 14 residues. Germline-derived CDR1 and CDR2 are SGHRS and YFSETQ. V shed 3 bases, J shed 3 bases, and the junction held 6 bases outside the gene matches. CDR3 amino acids: CASSSWDRGYEQYF. CDR3 nucleotides: TGCGCCAGCAGCTCCTGGGACAGAGGCTACGAGCAGTACTTC.

The table lists this clone with a count of one. This chain uses TRBV11-1 with TRBJ2-2; the match to TRBD1 covers 8 bases. V dropped 3 bases and J dropped 6; count of bases not matched to a gene: 9. The V gene's germline CDR1 is SGHAT and CDR2 FQDESV (reference sequence). CDR3 length: 16 residues. CDR3: CASSFARQGLAGELFF. The CDR3 DNA follows: TGTGCCAGCAGCTTTGCCCGACAGGGGTTGGCCGGGGAGCTGTTTTTT.

V is TRBV28 and J is TRBJ2-2, with D tentatively TRBD2 (6 bases). This CDR3 is built from 14 residues. The V end lost 5 bases, the J end lost 8 bases, and 15 bases lay between the germline ends. The V gene's germline CDR1 is MDHEN and CDR2 SYDVKM. CDR3 sequence: CASSAPLAPGELFF. The CDR3, as DNA: TGTGCCAGCAGTGCCCCACTAGCTCCGGGGGAGCTGTTTTTT. The full variable domain, rest sourced from reference TRBV28 and TRBJ2-2, is DVKVTQSSRYLVKRTGEKVFLECVQDMDHENMFWYRQDPGLGLRLIYFSYDVKMKEKGDIPEGYSVSREKKERFSLILESASTNQTSMYLCASSAPLAPGELFFGEGSRLTVL.

The genes are TRBV5-4 and TRBJ2-3, with D tentatively TRBD2 (5 bases). V lost 0 bases to trimming and J lost 0 bases, with 11 bases between them. The CDR3 consists of 16 residues. Germline values: CDR1 SGHNT, CDR2 YYREEE (reference sequence). This CDR3 reads CASSLDPRTSTDTQYF. In DNA form, the CDR3 reads TGTGCCAGCAGCTTGGATCCCAGGACTAGCACAGATACGCAGTATTTT.

This clone was counted a few times. The chain couples TRBV19 to TRBJ1-4; tentatively, D is TRBD1 (6 bases). Germline lookup yields CDR1 LNHDA and CDR2 SQIVND (reference sequence). Trimming pared 7 bases from V and 8 bases from J, leaving 14 bases between. The CDR3 loop spans 13 amino acids. The DNA for the CDR3 is TGTGCCAGTAAACAGGGCGTGTCGGAAAAACTGTTTTTT. Protein sequence: CASKQGVSEKLFF.

V gene TRBV27 combines with J gene TRBJ2-3; weak D call: TRBD2 (7 bases). V dropped 5 bases and J dropped 8 bases, with 26 bases sitting between them. The germline gives CDR1 MNHEY, CDR2 SMNVEV (reference sequence). This CDR3 spans 17 amino acids. CDR3 sequence reads: CASSPGGGANSGGTQYF. CDR3 nucleotides: TGTGCCAGCAGTCCCGGAGGGGGGGCAAACAGTGGTGGTACGCAGTATTTT.